The rows below give T cell receptor beta chains drawn from one sample of a study of regulatory T cells in long-lasting Graves disease. TCRdb re-called the multiplex PCR reads through MiXCR, storing one row per CDR3 protein. Counted here are 520,000 or so distinct CDR3 sequences, 12% occurring once; the ten biggest clones make up 8% to 10%. In addition, the sample was reused for a study of T cells in Graves' hyperthyroidism and ophthalmopathy.

The specimen was peripheral blood mononuclear cells (PBMCs), collected at new diagnosis, from a patient treated with antithyroid drugs. Receptors were obtained from a woman aged 30 to 39 with Graves disease. CDR3s include the opening cysteine and the closing phenylalanine or tryptophan. The D gene is left open where the match is weak. Expanded clones are given a class, and other clones once, few, many or no size at all.

clone_size	v_call	d_call	j_call	cdr3_aa	cdr3_nt
few	TRBV19	-	TRBJ1-5	CASRKEQGAGNQPQHF	TGTGCCAGTAGAAAAGAGCAGGGTGCGGGCAATCAGCCCCAGCATTTT
many	TRBV3-1	-	TRBJ2-5	CASSREPLPRYQETQYF	TGTGCCAGCAGCCGAGAGCCTCTGCCACGATACCAAGAGACCCAGTACTTC
-	TRBV15	TRBD1	TRBJ1-1	CATSRVRTGDAFF	TGTGCCACCAGCAGAGTAAGGACAGGGGACGCTTTCTTT
many	TRBV11-2	-	TRBJ2-7	CASSFSTVYEQYF	TGTGCCAGCAGCTTTTCAACCGTCTACGAGCAGTACTTC
many	TRBV30	-	TRBJ1-1	CAWIPTAQNTEAFF	TGTGCCTGGATCCCGACAGCACAGAACACTGAAGCTTTCTTT
few	TRBV6-1	TRBD2	TRBJ2-1	CASSKLAGIYNEQFF	TGTGCCAGCAGTAAACTAGCGGGGATATACAATGAGCAGTTCTTC
many	TRBV7-8	TRBD1	TRBJ2-5	CASSFRTGGETQYF	TGTGCCAGCAGCTTCAGGACAGGGGGCGAGACCCAGTACTTC
many	TRBV20-1	TRBD2	TRBJ2-3	CSAVLAGHTDTQYF	TGCAGTGCTGTCCTAGCGGGCCACACAGATACGCAGTATTTT
few	TRBV5-1	-	TRBJ2-1	CASRRDGLRIDEQFF	TGCGCCAGCAGGCGGGACGGTTTAAGGATTGATGAGCAGTTCTTC
many	TRBV11-2	TRBD1	TRBJ2-7	CASSLTGGDYEQYF	TGTGCCAGCAGCCTGACAGGGGGAGACTACGAGCAGTACTTC
many	TRBV20-1	-	TRBJ1-4	CSARSTATNEKLFF	TGCAGTGCTAGAAGCACGGCAACTAATGAAAAACTGTTTTTT
-	TRBV6-1	TRBD1	TRBJ1-1	CTSMDRGPEAFF	TGTACCAGTATGGACAGGGGGCCTGAAGCTTTCTTT
many	TRBV2	-	TRBJ2-2	CASRREAYANTGELFF	TGTGCCAGCAGACGAGAGGCTTACGCGAACACCGGGGAGCTGTTTTTT
many	TRBV2	-	TRBJ2-7	CASVGTFYEQYF	TGTGCCAGCGTAGGGACGTTCTACGAGCAGTACTTC
few	TRBV20-1	TRBD2	TRBJ2-1	CSAQLRTSLNNEQFF	TGCAGTGCCCAACTGAGGACTAGCCTGAACAATGAGCAGTTCTTC
many	TRBV18	TRBD1	TRBJ1-4	CASSSMGQGSEKLFF	TGTGCCAGCTCATCAATGGGACAGGGGAGCGAAAAACTGTTTTTT
many	TRBV19	TRBD2	TRBJ2-7	CASSASGGSSYEQYF	TGTGCCAGTAGTGCTAGCGGGGGGAGCTCCTACGAGCAGTACTTC
few	TRBV5-1	-	TRBJ2-7	CASSLTGQPYEQYF	TGCGCCAGCAGCTTGACCGGTCAACCCTACGAGCAGTACTTC
few	TRBV5-6	-	TRBJ1-3	CASSLAPDSGNTIYF	TGTGCCAGCAGCTTGGCTCCAGACTCTGGAAACACCATATATTTT
-	TRBV12-3/TRBV12-4	-	TRBJ2-3	CATHRDTQYF	TGTGCCACCCACAGGGATACGCAGTATTTT
many	TRBV20-1	-	TRBJ1-1	CSARSQENTEAFF	TGCAGTGCTAGGTCCCAGGAGAACACTGAAGCTTTCTTT
many	TRBV20-1	-	TRBJ2-1	CSASRGASYNEQFF	TGCAGTGCTAGCCGAGGTGCCTCGTACAATGAGCAGTTCTTC
-	TRBV15	-	TRBJ2-7	CATSRDPGVEQYF	TGTGCCACCAGCAGAGATCCAGGGGTGGAGCAGTACTTC
many	TRBV6-5	-	TRBJ2-3	CASSYSTGTDTQYF	TGTGCCAGCAGTTATTCGACCGGGACAGATACGCAGTATTTT
-	TRBV19	-	TRBJ1-2	CASSWQGPNYGYTF	TGTGCCAGTAGTTGGCAGGGGCCGAACTATGGCTACACCTTC
many	TRBV29-1	-	TRBJ2-1	CSVESYNEQFF	TGCAGCGTTGAAAGCTACAATGAGCAGTTCTTC
-	TRBV19	-	TRBJ2-1	CASSRRGDYNEQFF	TGTGCCAGTAGTCGCCGAGGGGATTACAATGAGCAGTTCTTC
-	TRBV6-2/TRBV6-3	-	TRBJ2-5	CASSYSSGLETQYF	TGTGCCAGCAGTTACTCGTCGGGGTTAGAGACCCAGTACTTC
many	TRBV20-1	TRBD1	TRBJ2-5	CSASSGTGSLFETQYF	TGCAGTGCATCTTCTGGGACAGGGTCCTTATTTGAGACCCAGTACTTC
many	TRBV27	TRBD1	TRBJ2-7	CASSLSGRWDRGYEQYF	TGTGCCAGCAGTTTATCGGGAAGGTGGGACAGGGGTTACGAGCAGTACTTC
-	TRBV3-1	TRBD2	TRBJ2-4	CASSQGLAVGVF	TGTGCCAGCAGCCAAGGACTAGCGGTAGGAGTCTTC
many	TRBV19	TRBD1	TRBJ2-1	CASTGTALTEQFF	TGTGCCAGTACTGGGACAGCTCTCACTGAGCAGTTCTTC
few	TRBV24-1	TRBD1	TRBJ2-1	CATSEPGQGENEQFF	TGTGCCACCAGTGAACCGGGACAGGGAGAGAATGAGCAGTTCTTC
many	TRBV20-1	TRBD1	TRBJ2-7	CSARTWGDPTGTQQYF	TGCAGTGCTAGAACGTGGGGTGACCCGACAGGGACCCAGCAGTACTTC
-	TRBV29-1	-	TRBJ1-1	CSVVPPMNTEAFF	TGCAGCGTTGTTCCCCCGATGAACACTGAAGCTTTCTTT
many	TRBV6-1	-	TRBJ1-1	CASSYARENTEAFF	TGTGCCAGCAGCTATGCTCGGGAGAACACTGAAGCTTTCTTT
once	TRBV19	TRBD2	TRBJ2-2	CASSIAGGYSNTGELLF	TGTGCCAGTAGTATAGCCGGGGGGTATTCGAACACCGGGGAGCTGCTTTTT
many	TRBV5-1	-	TRBJ2-7	CASTTRDSSYEQYF	TGCGCCAGCACTACCCGGGACTCCTCCTACGAGCAGTACTTC
many	TRBV12-3/TRBV12-4	-	TRBJ1-3	CASSLGSPRKAGNTIYF	TGTGCCAGCAGTTTAGGTTCCCCCAGAAAAGCTGGAAACACCATATATTTT
few	TRBV7-7	TRBD1	TRBJ2-7	CASSQTGGDTQYF	TGTGCTAGCAGCCAGACAGGGGGGGACACGCAGTACTTC